Detailed here is one TCR beta chain. This clone was seen a single time. Its recognized antigen is unknown. Per-base qualities were not stored, and no clone one base away is much larger. The data belong to a study of T cell repertoires in ileal Crohn's disease (dated by TCRdb to 2018 to 2020). Looking at the study overall: The median duration of disease was around 8 years, and at the time of surgery 35% of patients were active smokers. Every patient underwent surgery because of a complication, which was stricturing disease in around 60% and penetrating disease in roughly 39%. About half of the patients received postoperative therapy: some 12 received thiopurines and around 19 received anti-TNF agents. The TCR repertoire was analysed in around 50 patients with Crohn's disease drawn from a prospective multicentre cohort. The study was conducted in parallel with a multicentre cohort that was designed to identify predictors of early endoscopic recurrence following ileocolonic resection. A Rutgeerts score higher than i0 was the definition used for endoscopic postoperative recurrence. A total of some 150 mucosal samples from 57 patients were sequenced, collected from several sites on the surgical specimen and at postoperative endoscopy.

Five hundred nanograms of biopsy DNA per sample were submitted for commercial TCRB immunosequencing. Adaptive Biotechnology amplified CDR3 regions from genomic DNA with a two-step multiplex PCR that controlled for amplification bias. Primers for every V and J gene segment were used in the first PCR, and barcodes and Illumina adapters were added in the second PCR. CDR3 libraries were sequenced on an Illumina instrument. The study's own analysis went as follows. The analysis used both the pipelines supplied by the vendor and custom analysis of the raw data in R/Bioconductor with R version 3.3.0. Clonality, which ranges from 0 to 1, was calculated as the inverse of the normalised Shannon entropy across all productive clones. High-frequency clones were defined as the share of the repertoire occupied by the top 100 clones, with only clones passing a 95% confidence test being retained. Repertoire diversity was measured with the Simpson index, and overlap between samples was measured with the Morisita-Horn index. Held by TCRdb, this immuneACCESS table contains in-frame sequences only and omits some clones. Under half of the omission traces to an unresolved V gene where checked; the cause of the rest is unknown. Clone size and V and J calls were adopted from that table, with D and trimming inferred from the DNA. This sample is represented by some 14,000 clones; 70% of them were singletons. 5.5% to 6% of the sample rests with the top ten.

General findings and caveats noted by the study authors: A significantly higher proportion of clonal expansions was observed in active smokers at surgery than in non-smokers (approximately 28% vs 17%, p=0.02). Endoscopic recurrence was found to be associated with higher high-frequency clone percentages at surgery, and recurrence was observed in all patients with clonality above 26.8% (18/57). Compared with CD4 T cells, sorted CD8 T cells contained more high-frequency clones, which suggests that the mucosal expansions were mostly CD8. Mucosal CD4 and CD8 T cells were sorted and sequenced only in a subgroup of patients, whose size was not stated.

Adults with ileal or ileocolonic Crohn's disease and an indication for ileocolonic resection were eligible for inclusion. Whole ileal mucosal biopsies were kept frozen at -80 degrees C prior to DNA extraction. Genomic DNA was isolated from frozen whole biopsies using a TRizol-based method, and the DNA was quantified with a NanoDrop 2000 spectrophotometer. The CDR3 runs 15 amino acids, cysteine and phenylalanine included. Only the CDR3 part of the read is kept: 45 bases, read in frame from the first base. Taken from the germline V gene, the CDR1 and CDR2 loops are SGHRS and YFSETQ. At the junction V is shortened by 0 bases and J by 3 bases, with 12 bases in between.

The clonotype was recovered from an adult with Crohn's disease. The sequence is built from TRBV5-1 and TRBJ1-2; the D gene is unclear. The sequenced sample was ileal tissue. The sequenced DNA is TGCGCCAGCAGCTTGGGGACCGGCTTTCACTATGGCTACACCTTC. This gives the protein CASSLGTGFHYGYTF. The full variable domain, completed from the reference TRBV5-1 and TRBJ1-2 proteins outside the CDR3, reads KAGVTQTPRYLIKTRGQQVTLSCSPISGHRSVSWYQQTPGQGLQFLFEYFSETQRNKGNFPGRFSGRQFSNSRSEMNVSTLELGDSALYLCASSLGTGFHYGYTFGSGTRLTVV.